These 9 T cell receptor beta chains were sequenced from one sample in a study of blood T cell repertoires in COVID-19. Some clones are missing from TCRdb's copy, which holds only in-frame ones; the method was immunoSEQ multiplex PCR. Of approximately 61,000 clones listed, roughly three quarters were seen once; the top ten hold about 5.5%. The sample comprised peripheral blood. The source of these receptors is a woman between 70 and 85 years old with acute or convalescent COVID-19.

This clone was recorded only once. The rearrangement joins TRBV5-6 to TRBJ2-3, with TRBD1 matching 8 bases. Looked up from germline, CDR1 is SGHDT and CDR2 is YYEEEE. J gave up 0 bases and V 4 bases, and 4 bases lay outside the gene matches. This CDR3 is built from 15 residues. The CDR3: CASSLDRVSTDTQYF. The CDR3 DNA reads as TGTGCCAGCAGCCTGGACAGGGTTAGCACAGATACGCAGTATTTT.

The chain combines TRBV18 with TRBJ2-5, with unresolved D. In germline, CDR1 is KGHSH, CDR2 LQKENI. The V and J ends lost 4 bases and 5 bases respectively, with 8 bases between them. The CDR3 sequence is 12 residues long. CDR3 region: CASSLDRETQYF. CDR3 bases: TGTGCCAGCTCACTAGATCGGGAGACCCAGTACTTC.

In nucleotides, the CDR3 is TGTGCCAGCATCCCTCTAGGTTACAATGAGCAGTTCTTC. Its protein product is CASIPLGYNEQFF. The chain uses TRBV2 and TRBJ2-1; D ambiguous. The CDR3 runs 13 residues. Per germline, CDR1 SNHLY and CDR2 FYNNEI. Trimming pared 7 bases from V and 4 bases from J, leaving 11 bases between.

The chain has TRBV4-2 and TRBJ2-1, with 8 bases that match TRBD1. Germline-derived CDR1 and CDR2 are LGHNA and YNFKEQ. This CDR3 is 16 amino acids long. Unmatched junction bases numbered 11, after V lost 4 bases and J lost 6 bases. Here the CDR3 DNA reads TGTGCCAGCAGCCGAGAGGACAGGGTACCGATCAATGAGCAGTTCTTC. It encodes CASSREDRVPINEQFF.

This clone was counted many times. The CDR3 protein is CASSPRDRETQYF. CDR3 nucleotides: TGTGCCAGCAGTCCCAGGGACAGGGAGACCCAGTACTTC. The chain links TRBV6-2 or TRBV6-3 to TRBJ2-5; 8 bases match TRBD1. Germline V gene lookup returns CDR1 MNHEY and CDR2 SVGEGT. This CDR3 region has 13 residues. The V segment lost 5 bases and the J segment 5 bases; nucleotides outside the gene matches: 4.

The rearrangement links TRBV19 to TRBJ1-6, with 7 bases lining up with TRBD1. Germline V CDR1 and CDR2: LNHDA, SQIVND (reference sequence). The V and J ends lost 3 bases and 10 bases, in that order; junction bases with no gene match: 9. This CDR3 spans 15 amino acids. Here the CDR3 reads CASSIKKGAGSPLHF. CDR3 in DNA: TGTGCCAGTAGTATTAAAAAGGGGGCAGGATCACCCCTCCACTTT.

V and J are TRBV2 and TRBJ2-7; D gene ambiguous. Trimming left V 8 bases short and J 9 bases short, with 14 bases between. Germline values: CDR1 SNHLY, CDR2 FYNNEI. This CDR3 region has 11 residues. In DNA form, the CDR3 reads TGTGCCAGCGCGCAGGCAAAAACGCAGTACTTC. Residues: CASAQAKTQYF.

The rearrangement joins TRBV18 to TRBJ1-2; a possible D gene is TRBD1 (6 bases). The CDR3 spans 14 residues. The ends were cut back, 3 bases at V and 4 bases at J, with 12 bases in the middle. CDR1 is KGHSH and CDR2 is LQKENI in the germline V gene. CDR3 coding DNA: TGTGCCAGCTCACCGGGGGCAGAGCGCTATGGCTACACCTTC. This sequence encodes CASSPGAERYGYTF.

This rearrangement joins TRBV7-2 to TRBJ2-5; 7 bases fit TRBD2. The CDR3 totals 14 residues. Germline CDR1 and CDR2: SGHTA and FQGNSA. The trim removed 6 bases at V and 1 base at J, leaving 5 bases unmatched. The CDR3 protein is CASSYPGGQETQYF. The CDR3 DNA reads as TGTGCCAGCAGTTATCCGGGGGGCCAAGAGACCCAGTACTTC.